The 19 T cell receptor beta chains listed next were all sequenced from one sample in a study of cytomegalovirus exposure and HLA in healthy donors. PCR employed 60 Vbeta and 13 Jbeta primers. The data were produced by immunoSEQ multiplex PCR, yet TCRdb's version contains in-frame clones alone and is incomplete. The sample lists some 130,000 clones, roughly 78% occurring once. Sequencing was done on a sample of PBMCs. These receptors came from a man aged 30 to 45 in good health and CMV-seronegative.

This chain joins TRBV9 and TRBJ2-1; 13 bases line up with TRBD2. The CDR3 is 18 residues long. Germline CDR1 is SGDLS and CDR2 is YYNGEE. V lost 3 bases to trimming and J lost 7 bases; unmatched junction nucleotides: 13. CDR3 residues: CASSDTKTGTSGINEQFF. The CDR3 nucleotides are TGTGCCAGCAGCGACACTAAAACCGGGACTAGCGGGATTAATGAGCAGTTCTTC.

Here the CDR3 DNA reads TGTGCCAGCAGCGTAGGTGCGTCTAGCGGAAGACAAGAGACCCAGTACTTC. Translation: CASSVGASSGRQETQYF. The rearrangement links TRBV9 to TRBJ2-5; 7 bases are shared with TRBD2. This CDR3 is built from 17 residues. The junction had 10 bases not matched to a gene; V was cut back by 0 bases and J by 2 bases. CDR1 is SGDLS and CDR2 is YYNGEE in the germline V gene.

The chain recombines TRBV5-1 with TRBJ2-7, with 8 positions matching TRBD1. The CDR3 spans 15 residues. CDR1 SGHRS and CDR2 YFSETQ come from the germline V gene. Trimming at V came to 2 bases and at J to 4 bases, leaving 8 bases not matched to a gene. CDR3 sequence reads: CASSFYPGGSYEQYF. CDR3 DNA sequence: TGCGCCAGCAGCTTTTACCCAGGGGGCTCTTACGAGCAGTACTTC.

CDR3: CASSPGTGGFTEAFF. In DNA form, the CDR3 reads TGTGCCAGCAGCCCCGGGACAGGGGGATTTACTGAAGCTTTCTTT. The V and J genes are TRBV14 and TRBJ1-1; 11 nucleotides line up with TRBD1. With 4 bases clipped from V and 5 bases from J, the junction kept 6 bases outside the gene matches. Germline values: CDR1 SGHDN, CDR2 FVKESK. The CDR3 contains 15 residues.

This chain uses TRBV27 with TRBJ1-5; D is perhaps TRBD1 (5 bases). Germline lookup yields CDR1 MNHEY and CDR2 SMNVEV (reference sequence). CDR3 size: 13 residues. V was pared by 8 bases and J by 6 bases, with 14 bases between. CDR3 protein: CASGQGISQPQHF. CDR3 DNA: TGTGCCAGCGGGCAGGGAATAAGTCAGCCCCAGCATTTT.

This chain joins TRBV29-1 and TRBJ2-1, with 9 bases fitting TRBD1. V trimming: 7 bases; J trimming: 10 bases; junction bases outside the gene matches: 2. CDR1 is SQVTM, CDR2 ANQGSEA, per germline. The CDR3 is made up of 10 amino acids. The CDR3 DNA is TGCAGCGAAGGGACAGGGGAGCAGTTCTTC. This sequence encodes CSEGTGEQFF.

The chain joins TRBV7-6 to TRBJ1-1; D call uncertain. The germline V gene encodes CDR1 SGHVS and CDR2 FNYEAQ. The CDR3 length is 13 residues. V lost 1 base to trimming and J lost 5 bases, with 8 bases between them. The CDR3 is CASSLEVRTEAFF. The CDR3 DNA follows: TGTGCCAGCAGCTTAGAGGTGCGGACTGAAGCTTTCTTT.

A few counts support this clone. The chain employs TRBV10-3 and TRBJ1-1; a weak D match, TRBD1 (6 bases). With 3 bases removed from V and 1 base from J, the gap between germline ends came to 6 bases. The CDR3 extends over 13 amino acids. Germline lookup yields CDR1 ENHRY and CDR2 SYGVKD. Here the CDR3 DNA reads TGTGCCATCAGTGACAGGGGGAACACTGAAGCTTTCTTT. Translation: CAISDRGNTEAFF.

This rearrangement joins TRBV6-6 to TRBJ2-7, with D maybe TRBD2 (7 bases). CDR3 length equals 14 residues. Germline V gives CDR1 MNHNY, CDR2 SVGAGI (reference sequence). The V gene lost 10 bases and the J gene lost 1 base, with 17 bases spanning the gap. The CDR3 DNA is TGTGCCACCGCAGGGGAGGGGCCGTCCTACGAGCAGTACTTC. Its translation: CATAGEGPSYEQYF.

This chain joins TRBV4-1 and TRBJ2-7; TRBD1 might be the D (6 bases). The germline V gene encodes CDR1 MGHRA and CDR2 YSYEKL. V dropped 0 bases and J dropped 4 bases, with 10 bases sitting between them. This CDR3 has 14 amino acids. The CDR3 here is CASSQDTGSYEQYF. The CDR3 DNA is TGCGCCAGCAGCCAAGACACAGGGAGTTACGAGCAGTACTTC.

CDR3 sequence reads: CASSIGQGSTEAFF. The CDR3 region has the DNA TGTGCCAGCAGTATCGGACAGGGCAGCACTGAAGCTTTCTTT. This chain uses TRBV27 with TRBJ1-1; 8 nucleotides line up with TRBD1. J lost 4 bases, V lost 5 bases, and 6 bases had no gene match. From germline, CDR1 is MNHEY and CDR2 SMNVEV (reference sequence). The CDR3 extends over 14 amino acids.

V usage is TRBV28 and J usage is TRBJ2-3; TRBD2 matches at 8 bases. The CDR3 consists of 16 residues. Trimming took 7 bases from V and 3 from J; bases not matched to a gene: 12. Germline CDR1 reads MDHEN; CDR2 reads SYDVKM. The CDR3 protein is CASTPGGSGMTDTQYF. In DNA, the CDR3 is TGTGCCAGCACCCCGGGGGGTAGCGGGATGACAGATACGCAGTATTTT.

The V call is TRBV9, the J call TRBJ2-1; D perhaps matches TRBD2 (5 bases). Deletions cut 0 bases from V and 15 bases from J, with 10 bases between. This CDR3 is built from 11 residues. Germline CDR1 SGDLS, CDR2 YYNGEE. The CDR3 region is CASSVGGPPFF. DNA of the CDR3: TGTGCCAGCAGCGTAGGAGGGCCCCCGTTCTTC.

V and J are TRBV7-9 and TRBJ2-3; 8 bases line up with TRBD1. CDR3 length equals 13 residues. Per the germline V gene, CDR1 is SEHNR and CDR2 is FQNEAQ (reference sequence). V shed 8 bases, J shed 4 bases, and the junction held 5 bases outside the gene matches. The DNA of the CDR3 is TGTGCCAGCGAAATCAGGGGGCCAGATACGCAGTATTTT. It is translated as CASEIRGPDTQYF.

This clone was counted a few times. The chain uses TRBV6-5 and TRBJ2-7; TRBD2 agrees at 7 bases. The trim removed 5 bases at V and 5 bases at J, leaving 12 bases unmatched. CDR1 is MNHEY and CDR2 is SVGAGI in the germline V gene. The length of the CDR3 is 15 residues. CDR3 nucleotide sequence: TGTGCCAGCAGTAGACTTCCGGGACTATCGGACGAGCAGTACTTC. This codes for CASSRLPGLSDEQYF.

This clone was counted only a few times. This chain uses TRBV6-6 with TRBJ2-1, with 8 bases identical to TRBD2. J gave up 3 bases and V 5 bases, and 9 bases lay outside the gene matches. There are 16 residues in the CDR3. The germline V gene encodes CDR1 MNHNY and CDR2 SVGAGI (reference sequence). CDR3 coding DNA: TGTGCCAGCAGTCCTCCGGGACTAGGAAACTACAATGAGCAGTTCTTC. Its translation: CASSPPGLGNYNEQFF.

This clone was picked up one time. J is TRBJ1-3 and V is TRBV7-9; 9 bases match TRBD1. Germline CDR1 reads SEHNR; CDR2 reads FQNEAQ (reference sequence). The ends lost 5 bases at V and 0 bases at J; junction bases unmatched: 5. CDR3 length: 16 amino acids. DNA of the CDR3: TGTGCCAGCAGCCACGGGACAGGGAGCTCTGGAAACACCATATATTTT. This encodes CASSHGTGSSGNTIYF.

This clone was recorded once. V is TRBV6-5 and J is TRBJ1-1; no clear D gene. Trimming shortened V by 8 bases and J by 7 bases, and 14 bases separated the two germline ends. Germline V gives CDR1 MNHEY, CDR2 SVGAGI. This CDR3 has 12 amino acids. The CDR3: CASGQTIREAFF. The CDR3 DNA is TGTGCCAGCGGCCAAACCATACGTGAAGCTTTCTTT.

V usage is TRBV2 and J usage is TRBJ2-5; 10 bases fit TRBD2. The CDR3 has 15 amino acids. CDR1 SNHLY and CDR2 FYNNEI come from the germline V gene. The CDR3 DNA reads TGTGCATACCTCGGGGGACTAGCGTTTCAAGAGACCCAGTACTTC. It is translated as CAYLGGLAFQETQYF. Combining the CDR3 with reference TRBV2 and TRBJ2-5 gives the whole variable domain EPEVTQTPSHQVTQMGQEVILRCVPISNHLYFYWYRQILGQKVEFLVSFYNNEISEKSEIFDDQFSVERPDGSNFTLKIRSTKLEDSAMYFCAYLGGLAFQETQYFGPGTRLLVL.